Listed below are T cell receptor beta chains from one sample, sequenced in a study of T cell responses to AZD1222 COVID-19 vaccine. Only in-frame clones appear in the TCRdb table, and some are missing; sequencing was by immunoSEQ multiplex PCR. The table includes 140,000 to 150,000 clones, 75% to 90% detected once. The sequenced sample was peripheral blood, obtained on day 0 of AZD1222 vaccination. The receptors shown here come from an adult in good health. Each CDR3 is given with its conserved first and last residue. Each record gives: V gene, clone size, J gene, D gene, CDR3 DNA, CDR3 protein. A D gene is named only where the DNA matches it firmly. Part of the rows lack a size; the others show once, few, many or a class for expanded clones.

TRBV7-6	.	TRBJ2-5	TRBD2	TGTGCCAGCAGCCGTCCCTCTCGGGGGGGCTTAGAGACCCAGTACTTC	CASSRPSRGGLETQYF
TRBV7-9	.	TRBJ2-6	TRBD2	TGTGCCAGCAGCCTCCCGGGGGGTAATAGCTCTGGGGCCAACGTCCTGACTTTC	CASSLPGGNSSGANVLTF
TRBV10-3	.	TRBJ2-1	.	TGTGCCATCAGTCCCGGGACTGCACCAAATGAGCAGTTCTTC	CAISPGTAPNEQFF
TRBV28	.	TRBJ2-1	.	TGTGCCAGCAGCTCGGGAGTGGATGAGCAGTTCTTC	CASSSGVDEQFF
TRBV14	.	TRBJ1-5	.	TGTGCCAGCAGGTCCCGGCAGCCGGGGGATGGCAATCAGCCCCAGCATTTT	CASRSRQPGDGNQPQHF
TRBV7-5	.	TRBJ1-5	.	TGTGCCAGAAGCCCCGGACAGGGGGCGAAACAGCCCCAGCATTTT	CARSPGQGAKQPQHF
TRBV30	.	TRBJ1-4	.	TGTGCCTGGGGGGCAGCAACTAATGAAAAACTGTTTTTT	CAWGAATNEKLFF
TRBV28	.	TRBJ2-7	TRBD1	TGTGCCAGCAGTTTGGGGAGGACAGGGAGCGCCTTC	CASSLGRTGSAF
TRBV5-1	.	TRBJ2-3	.	TGCGCCAGCAGCCGGGACTCACCAGATACGCAGTATTTT	CASSRDSPDTQYF
TRBV11-3	.	TRBJ2-7	.	TGTGCCAGCAGCAAACAGGGGGGGGAGCAGTACTTC	CASSKQGGEQYF
TRBV4-1	.	TRBJ2-6	.	TGCGCCAGCAGCCACCCCACGGGGGCCAGGGAGGCTGTTTTGCGGGGGGCCAACGTCCTGACTTTC	CASSHPTGAREAVLRGANVLTF
TRBV19	once	TRBJ1-1	TRBD1	TGTGCCAGTAGTATGACTACAGGGGGGACAATAGGCGCTGAAGCTTTCTTT	CASSMTTGGTIGAEAFF
TRBV6-5	.	TRBJ1-2	.	TGTGCCAGCAGCAAAGAGAAGCCTAGCGGTGGCTACACCTTC	CASSKEKPSGGYTF
TRBV5-1	once	TRBJ1-4	TRBD1	TGCGCCAGCAGCTTGGCGTTTCGGGAAGGGGGCGGAGAAAAACTGTTTTTT	CASSLAFREGGGEKLFF
TRBV5-1	.	TRBJ1-6	TRBD1	TGCGCCAGCAGTCAGGGACAGGGAGCTTCACCCCTCCACTTT	CASSQGQGASPLHF
TRBV18	.	TRBJ2-5	TRBD1	TGTGCCAGCTCACCCCAGACAGGGGCCGAGACCCAGTACTTC	CASSPQTGAETQYF
TRBV6-2/TRBV6-3	once	TRBJ2-3	.	TGTGCCAGCAGTTACTTCACCCCCCCCACAGATACGCAGTATTTT	CASSYFTPPTDTQYF
TRBV7-2	.	TRBJ1-2	.	TGTGCCAGCAGCTTAGAGGTGGGCAGAACTAACTATGGCTACACCTTC	CASSLEVGRTNYGYTF
TRBV2	few	TRBJ2-1	TRBD2	TGTGCCGGACAGACTAGCGGGAGGGGTGAGCAGTTCTTC	CAGQTSGRGEQFF
TRBV21-1	.	TRBJ1-2	.	TGTGCCAGCAGACAACGGGCGGTGAACTATGGCTACACCTTC	CASRQRAVNYGYTF